This T cell receptor (beta chain) originates from a study of graft-versus-host responses after intestinal transplantation. Study as a whole: All of the recipients had induction that used anti-thymocyte globulin, then tacrolimus and steroids for about 3 years. Broader study findings: The marrow of recipients harbored GvH clones, and ileum or blood showed some of them first. Some patients had graft-donor T cell macrochimerism. In their allografts, the ratios of graft-versus-host to host-versus-graft T cell clones were high. Declines in HvG clones occurring early post-transplant were associated with peak circulating GvH clone levels.

As to this clone: Its antigen is not identified.

The CDR3 loop spans 12 amino acids. V was pared by 5 bases and J by 13 bases, with 15 bases between. The germline V gene encodes CDR1 SGHAT and CDR2 FQDESV (reference sequence). Clones were sequenced by immunoSEQ multiplex PCR, and TCRdb holds only the in-frame ones, with some missing. The table records fewer than 110,000 clones, roughly 87% of them present only once. The clonotype originates from a human donor who was the organ donor for an intestinal transplant. Specimen: unstimulated CD4+ T cells sorted from spleen or lymph node cells, collected before transplant. The genes are TRBV11-1 and TRBJ1-3; tentatively, D is TRBD1 (5 bases). CDR3 residues: CASSTRTHGIYF. DNA for the CDR3: TGTGCCAGCAGCACCCGGACACACGGAATATATTTT.